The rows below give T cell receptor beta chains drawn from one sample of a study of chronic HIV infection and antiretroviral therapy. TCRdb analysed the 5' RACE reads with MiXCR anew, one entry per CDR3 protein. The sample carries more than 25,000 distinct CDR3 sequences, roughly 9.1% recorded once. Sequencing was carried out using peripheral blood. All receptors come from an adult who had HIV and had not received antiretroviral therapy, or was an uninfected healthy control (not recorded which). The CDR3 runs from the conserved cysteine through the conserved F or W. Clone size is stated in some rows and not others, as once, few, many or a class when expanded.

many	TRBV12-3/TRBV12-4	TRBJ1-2	CASSAGGYGYTF
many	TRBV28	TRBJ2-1	CASSSPGGGANNEQFF
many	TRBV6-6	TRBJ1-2	CASTERADYGYTF
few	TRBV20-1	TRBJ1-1	CSALDRSTEAFF
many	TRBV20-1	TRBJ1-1	CRGGTIEAFF
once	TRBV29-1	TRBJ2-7	CSALSGSSYEQYF
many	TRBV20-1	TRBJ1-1	CSARDLSNTEAFF
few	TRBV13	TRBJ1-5	CASSQGRTAAQHF
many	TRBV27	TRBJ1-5	CASEWSSNQPQHF
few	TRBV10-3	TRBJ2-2	CAVQGSPGSNTGELFF
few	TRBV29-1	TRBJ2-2	CSVYPPDTGELFF
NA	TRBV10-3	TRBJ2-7	CAIRDIAYEQYF
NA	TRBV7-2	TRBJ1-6	CASSLQGLNSPLHF
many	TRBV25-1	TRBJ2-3	CASSWVEDTQYF
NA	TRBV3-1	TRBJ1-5	CASSQDGWSNQPQHF
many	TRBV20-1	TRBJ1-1	CSASGMNTEAFF
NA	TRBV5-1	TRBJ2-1	CASSFTGTGYNEQFF
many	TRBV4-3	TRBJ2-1	CASSHTRDRSSYNEQFF
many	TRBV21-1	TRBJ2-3	CASRPPGQGPDTQYF
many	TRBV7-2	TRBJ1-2	CASSLDGRYGYTF
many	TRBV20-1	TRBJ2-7	CSAREQTASYEQYF
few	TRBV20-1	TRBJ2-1	CSARTDSYNEQFF
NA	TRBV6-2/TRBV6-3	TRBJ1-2	CASSYNRRETGYTF
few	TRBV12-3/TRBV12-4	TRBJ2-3	CASSRGRSTDTQYF
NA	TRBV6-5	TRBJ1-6	CASSYSATESSYNSPLHF
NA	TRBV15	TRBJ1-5	CASSREDRAGNQPQHF